Shown below are 20 T cell receptor beta chains from a single sample sequenced in a study of blood T cell repertoires in COVID-19. The method was immunoSEQ multiplex PCR; TCRdb's version includes in-frame clones alone and lacks a portion of them. The sample has about 170,000 clones, around 90% seen once; the top ten hold around 1.9%. The source material was peripheral blood. These receptor sequences come from a man aged 45-65 years who had recovered from COVID-19.

The chain joins TRBV12-3 or TRBV12-4 to TRBJ2-3; tentatively, D is TRBD2 (5 bases). Trimming stripped 4 bases from V and 6 bases from J, with 8 bases between. The CDR3 contains 12 residues. CDR3 loop: CASSSGSDTQYF. As DNA, the CDR3 is TGTGCCAGCAGTTCGGGGTCCGATACGCAGTATTTT.

The chain couples TRBV25-1 to TRBJ1-1; D unresolved. The ends were cut back, 2 bases at V and 4 bases at J, with 14 bases in the middle. The CDR3 runs to 15 residues. Germline CDR1 reads MGHDK; CDR2 reads SYGVNS. Here the CDR3 reads CASSELLEDGTEAFF. The CDR3 coding sequence is TGTGCCAGCAGTGAACTCCTCGAGGATGGCACTGAAGCTTTCTTT. Drawing the rest from reference TRBV25-1 and TRBJ1-1, the complete variable domain is EADIYQTPRYLVIGTGKKITLECSQTMGHDKMYWYQQDPGMELHLIHYSYGVNSTEKGDLSSESTVSRIRTEHFPLTLESARPSHTSQYLCASSELLEDGTEAFFGQGTRLTVV.

V usage is TRBV27 and J usage is TRBJ1-1; D uncertain. The CDR3 has 14 amino acids. The germline V gene has CDR1 MNHEY and CDR2 SMNVEV (reference sequence). V lost 1 base to trimming and J lost 1 base, with 7 bases between them. The CDR3 DNA reads as TGTGCCAGCAGTTTATTGGCGGAGAACACTGAAGCTTTCTTT. Its protein product is CASSLLAENTEAFF.

The chain recombines TRBV5-4 with TRBJ1-2, with 8 nucleotides matching TRBD1. This CDR3 has 14 amino acids. CDR1 is SGHNT and CDR2 is YYREEE in the germline V gene (reference sequence). With V trimmed by 4 bases and J by 5 bases, 7 bases remained unmatched. In nucleotides, the CDR3 is TGTGCCAGCAGCCCAGACAGGGGCTTATATGGCTACACCTTC. It codes for CASSPDRGLYGYTF.

The genes are TRBV7-8 and TRBJ2-5; 7 positions match TRBD2. The CDR3 totals 17 residues. Trimming cost V 0 bases and J 2 bases; bases outside gene matches: 9. Germline CDR1 reads SGHVS; CDR2 reads FQNEAQ. CDR3 region: CASSLAWIAGSQETQYF. Written as DNA, the CDR3 is TGTGCCAGCAGCTTAGCTTGGATAGCGGGTTCTCAAGAGACCCAGTACTTC.

This chain joins TRBV6-5 and TRBJ2-1, with 14 nucleotides matching TRBD2. Germline CDR1 MNHEY, CDR2 SVGAGI. The V and J ends lost 6 bases and 9 bases, in that order; junction bases with no gene match: 7. The CDR3 has 15 residues. CDR3 sequence reads: CASSSGTSGSSEQFF. The DNA of the CDR3 is TGTGCCAGCAGCTCCGGGACTAGCGGGAGTAGTGAGCAGTTCTTC.

The chain combines TRBV18 with TRBJ1-1; tentatively, D is TRBD1 (6 bases). Germline CDR1 and CDR2: KGHSH and LQKENI. The CDR3 contains 15 residues. Trimming pared 1 base from V and 3 bases from J, leaving 12 bases between. The CDR3 here is CASSPRAHRDTEAFF. The CDR3 DNA follows: TGTGCCAGCTCACCACGTGCCCACAGGGACACTGAAGCTTTCTTT.

In the case of this clone: The junction differs from germline at one of its ends, possibly a read error. J is TRBJ2-3 and V is TRBV6-4; 7 bases are a match to TRBD2. CDR1 is MRHNA and CDR2 is SNTAGT in the germline V gene. The CDR3 consists of 16 residues. CDR3 region: CASSDSGTTSRDTQYF. The CDR3 DNA is TGTGCCAGCAGTGACTCGGGGACGACTAGCAGAGATACGCAGTATTTT.

The V and J genes are TRBV10-1 and TRBJ1-2; the match to TRBD1 covers 9 bases. This CDR3 contains 12 residues. Germline V gene lookup returns CDR1 WNHNN and CDR2 SYGVQD (reference sequence). The trim removed 5 bases at V and 8 bases at J, leaving 3 bases unmatched. CDR3 sequence (DNA): TGCGCCAGCAGTCGGGACAGGGTCGGCTACACCTTC. It translates to CASSRDRVGYTF.

The chain is built from TRBV18 and TRBJ1-6; 8 bases map to TRBD1. With 3 bases clipped from V and 4 bases from J, the junction kept 5 bases outside the gene matches. The CDR3 runs 16 residues. Germline CDR1 and CDR2: KGHSH and LQKENI. CDR3: CASSPQGAGYNSPLHF. The CDR3 nucleotides are TGTGCCAGCTCACCCCAGGGGGCCGGATATAATTCACCCCTCCACTTT.

This clone appeared a single time. V and J are TRBV7-2 and TRBJ2-5, with 10 bases aligning to TRBD2. Germline CDR1 reads SGHTA; CDR2 reads FQGNSA. The CDR3 spans 15 residues. J was trimmed by 5 bases and V by 5 bases; bases with no gene match: 8. In DNA, the CDR3 is TGTGCCAGCAGCGCCCAGCGGGGGGGCCGGGAGACCCAGTACTTC. It translates to CASSAQRGGRETQYF.

This chain links TRBV29-1 with TRBJ1-1, with TRBD1 as a possible D gene (6 bases). CDR1 is SQVTM and CDR2 is ANQGSEA in the germline V gene. There are 14 residues in the CDR3. V shed 4 bases and J shed 0 bases, with 12 bases lying between them. The CDR3 is CSVAWTALNTEAFF. The DNA for the CDR3 is TGCAGCGTTGCCTGGACAGCTTTGAACACTGAAGCTTTCTTT. The variable domain in full, with the rest retrieved from reference TRBV29-1 and TRBJ1-1, is SAVISQKPSRDICQRGTSLTIQCQVDSQVTMMFWYRQQPGQSLTLIATANQGSEATYESGFVIDKFPISRPNLTFSTLTVSNMSPEDSSIYLCSVAWTALNTEAFFGQGTRLTVV.

The chain joins TRBV6-6 to TRBJ1-4; D unresolved. This CDR3 contains 13 residues. CDR1 MNHNY and CDR2 SVGAGI come from the germline V gene (reference sequence). V was shortened by 4 bases and J by 8 bases, with 11 bases between the two germline ends. The CDR3 here is CASSSYSGEKLFF. CDR3 nucleotides: TGTGCCAGCAGTTCCTACAGCGGGGAAAAACTGTTTTTT.

The V call is TRBV27, the J call TRBJ2-7; a weak D match, TRBD2 (5 bases). The CDR3 is 14 residues long. V was clipped by 5 bases and J by 2 bases, with 13 bases between them. Germline-derived CDR1 and CDR2 are MNHEY and SMNVEV (reference sequence). The CDR3 DNA is TGTGCCAGCAGTCCCTCCGTGGGAGCCTACGAGCAGTACTTC. Its protein product is CASSPSVGAYEQYF.

The chain carries TRBV9 and TRBJ1-1, with 7 bases aligning to TRBD1. Germline values: CDR1 SGDLS, CDR2 YYNGEE. The junction had 6 bases not matched to a gene; V was cut back by 4 bases and J by 0 bases. The CDR3 contains 15 residues. The CDR3 DNA is TGTGCCAGCAGCCCTCGGACAGGTGTGAACACTGAAGCTTTCTTT. This translates into CASSPRTGVNTEAFF.

This chain connects TRBV20-1 to TRBJ2-1, with D possibly being TRBD2 (5 bases). The germline V gene encodes CDR1 DFQATT and CDR2 SNEGSKA (reference sequence). Trimming took 3 bases from V and 5 from J, leaving 14 bases between them. The CDR3 spans 14 residues. The CDR3 spells CSASERVRDNEQFF. CDR3 DNA sequence: TGCAGTGCTAGTGAGAGGGTTAGGGACAATGAGCAGTTCTTC.

This rearrangement joins TRBV10-3 to TRBJ2-2, with TRBD2 identical over 11 bases. The V and J ends lost 0 bases and 4 bases, in that order; junction bases with no gene match: 7. The length of the CDR3 is 18 residues. In germline, CDR1 is ENHRY, CDR2 SYGVKD. CDR3 region: CAISESLAGGQGTGELFF. The CDR3 DNA sequence: TGTGCCATCAGTGAGTCGCTAGCGGGGGGCCAGGGCACCGGGGAGCTGTTTTTT.

V and J are TRBV7-3 and TRBJ2-1, with 8 nucleotides matching TRBD1. Germline V gene sequence: CDR1 SGHTA, CDR2 FQGTGA. The CDR3 runs 15 residues. V lost 1 base and J lost 6; bases outside the gene matches: 5. The CDR3: CASSLRLQGVNEQFF. The DNA for the CDR3 is TGTGCCAGCAGCTTAAGGCTACAGGGGGTCAATGAGCAGTTCTTC.

The V gene is TRBV6-2 or TRBV6-3, the J gene TRBJ2-1; TRBD2 matches at 8 bases. Germline loops: CDR1 MNHEY, CDR2 SVGEGT. Losses at the gene ends were 4 bases for V and 10 bases for J; bases not matched to a gene: 12. The CDR3 loop spans 15 amino acids. The CDR3 coding sequence is TGTGCCAGCAGTTCGGCGGGGGGCCCGGTCTTCGAGCAGTTCTTC. Translation gives CASSSAGGPVFEQFF.

This clone was recorded a few times. The rearrangement uses TRBV6-6 and TRBJ2-7; 9 bases agree with TRBD1. Germline assignment: CDR1 MNHNY and CDR2 SVGAGI (reference sequence). The J segment lost 5 bases and the V segment lost 2 bases, leaving 7 bases of the junction unmatched. The CDR3 has 15 residues. Written as DNA, the CDR3 is TGTGCCAGCAGTTACGTGGGACAGGGAGGCGACGAGCAGTACTTC. As protein: CASSYVGQGGDEQYF.